The clone carrying this T cell receptor (beta chain) was seen only once. What it recognizes is unknown. The CDR3 has 13 amino acids. The germline V gene encodes CDR1 SNHLY and CDR2 FYNNEI. V shed 7 bases and J shed 2 bases, with 9 bases lying between them. This table comes from immunoSEQ multiplex PCR, and its TCRdb copy is limited to in-frame clones, with some not included. The sample gives 71,000 or so clones, roughly 81% of which show up once; about 5% is in the top ten. These data originate in a study of OX40 agonist ivuxolimab in advanced cancers. Study-level background: With ivuxolimab, an agonistic anti-OX40 (CD134) antibody, patients were treated. Three patients, one with hepatocellular carcinoma and two with cutaneous melanoma, responded partially.

Study-wide results and caveats: There were also nonresponders showing low normalized T-cell clonal expansion.

The sequencing used CD4+ or CD8+ T cells sorted from blood, collected in a trial of the OX40 agonist ivuxolimab. The source is an adult with an advanced solid tumor such as melanoma, head and neck, liver or kidney cancer. The gene calls are TRBV2 and TRBJ1-3, with D possibly TRBD1 on 6 matching bases. CDR3 loop: CASTTGTGNTIYF. Here the CDR3 DNA reads TGTGCCAGCACCACAGGGACTGGAAACACCATATATTTT.